The sample holds many counts of the clone carrying this T cell receptor (beta chain). This specimen belongs to a study of early T cells in non-severe SARS-CoV-2 infection. Across the study: Whole-blood bulk RNA, unsorted, was sequenced, and chains were unpaired.

TCRdb used MiXCR to reprocess the 5' RACE reads, holding one entry per CDR3 protein. The sample shows about 81,000 distinct CDR3 sequences, about 6.5% of them seen only once. The CDR3 totals 15 residues. Germline CDR1 DFQATT, CDR2 SNEGSKA (reference sequence). V lost 3 bases, J lost 5 bases, and 5 bases stayed unmatched. The rearrangement uses TRBV20-1 and TRBJ2-3, with 13 bases aligning to TRBD2. Material for sequencing was whole blood. This TCR derives from an adult who was a healthcare worker with PCR-confirmed SARS-CoV-2 infection or an uninfected control (not recorded which). CDR3 in amino acids: CSARGGLAGRDTQYF. CDR3 bases: TGCAGTGCTAGGGGGGGACTAGCGGGACGAGATACGCAGTATTTT.